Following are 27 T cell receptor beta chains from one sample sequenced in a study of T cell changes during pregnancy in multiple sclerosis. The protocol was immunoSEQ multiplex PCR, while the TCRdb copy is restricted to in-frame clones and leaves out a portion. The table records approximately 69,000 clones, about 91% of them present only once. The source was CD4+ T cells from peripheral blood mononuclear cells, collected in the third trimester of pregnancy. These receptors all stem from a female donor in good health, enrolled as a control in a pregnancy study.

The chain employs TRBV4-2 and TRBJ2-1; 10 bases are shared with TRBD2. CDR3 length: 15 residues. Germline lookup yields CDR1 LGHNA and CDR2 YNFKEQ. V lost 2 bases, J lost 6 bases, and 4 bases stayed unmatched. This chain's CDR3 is CASSQIAGGLNEQFF. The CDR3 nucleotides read TGTGCCAGCAGCCAAATAGCGGGGGGCCTCAATGAGCAGTTCTTC.

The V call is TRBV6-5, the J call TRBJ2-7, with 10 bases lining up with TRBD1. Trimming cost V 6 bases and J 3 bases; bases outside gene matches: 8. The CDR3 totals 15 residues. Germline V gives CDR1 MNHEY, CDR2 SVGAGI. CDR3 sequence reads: CASRYGTGVGYEQYF. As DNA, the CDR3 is TGTGCCAGCAGGTATGGGACAGGGGTTGGCTACGAGCAGTACTTC.

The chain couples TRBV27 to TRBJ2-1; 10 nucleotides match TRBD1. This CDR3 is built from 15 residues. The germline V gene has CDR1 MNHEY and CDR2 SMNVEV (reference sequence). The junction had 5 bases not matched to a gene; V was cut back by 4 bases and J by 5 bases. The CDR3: CASSSQGQGDNEQFF. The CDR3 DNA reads TGTGCCAGCAGTTCCCAAGGACAGGGGGACAATGAGCAGTTCTTC.

The CDR3 sequence is CASSANSRQEQYF. The DNA of the CDR3 is TGTGCCAGCAGTGCGAACAGTCGGCAAGAGCAGTACTTC. This chain links TRBV6-1 with TRBJ2-7; D gene unclear. V lost 4 bases to trimming and J lost 7 bases, with 14 bases between them. CDR1 and CDR2 (germline): MNHNS, SASEGT. The CDR3 covers 13 residues.

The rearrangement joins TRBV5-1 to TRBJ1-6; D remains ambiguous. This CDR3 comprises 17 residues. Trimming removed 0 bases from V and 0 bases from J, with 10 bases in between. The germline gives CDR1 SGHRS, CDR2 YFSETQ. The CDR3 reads CASSLDSSSSYNSPLHF. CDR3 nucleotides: TGCGCCAGCAGCTTGGATTCGTCGAGCTCCTATAATTCACCCCTCCACTTT.

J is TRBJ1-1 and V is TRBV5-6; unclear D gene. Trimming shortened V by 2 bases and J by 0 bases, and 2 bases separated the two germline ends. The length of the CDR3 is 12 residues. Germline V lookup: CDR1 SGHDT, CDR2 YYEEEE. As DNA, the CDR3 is TGTGCCAGCAGCTTCTTGAACACTGAAGCTTTCTTT. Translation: CASSFLNTEAFF.

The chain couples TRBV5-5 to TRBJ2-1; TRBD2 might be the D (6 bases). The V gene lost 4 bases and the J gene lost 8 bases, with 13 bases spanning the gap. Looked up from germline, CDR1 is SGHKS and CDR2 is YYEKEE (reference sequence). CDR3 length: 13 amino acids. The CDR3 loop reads CASSLTSRHEQFF. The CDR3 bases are TGTGCCAGCAGCCTGACTAGTAGGCATGAGCAGTTCTTC.

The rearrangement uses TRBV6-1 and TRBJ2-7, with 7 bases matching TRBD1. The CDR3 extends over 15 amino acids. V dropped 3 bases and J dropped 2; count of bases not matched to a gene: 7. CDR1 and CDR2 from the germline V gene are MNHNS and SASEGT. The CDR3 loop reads CASSDTGTATYEQYF. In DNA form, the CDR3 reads TGTGCCAGCAGTGACACCGGGACAGCGACCTACGAGCAGTACTTC.

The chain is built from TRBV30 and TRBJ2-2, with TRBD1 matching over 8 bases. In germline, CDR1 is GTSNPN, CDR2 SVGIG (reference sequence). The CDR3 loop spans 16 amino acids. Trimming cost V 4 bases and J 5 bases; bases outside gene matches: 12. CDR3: CAWKRTGNEKTGELFF. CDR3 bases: TGTGCCTGGAAACGGACAGGGAATGAAAAAACCGGGGAGCTGTTTTTT.

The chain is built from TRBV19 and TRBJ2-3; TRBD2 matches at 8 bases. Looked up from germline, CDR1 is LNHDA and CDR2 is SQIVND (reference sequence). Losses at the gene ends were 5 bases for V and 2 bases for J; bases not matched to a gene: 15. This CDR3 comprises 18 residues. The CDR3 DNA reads TGTGCCAGTAGTTTGTCGGCCTTCGGCGGGGGGTCCACAGATACGCAGTATTTT. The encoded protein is CASSLSAFGGGSTDTQYF.

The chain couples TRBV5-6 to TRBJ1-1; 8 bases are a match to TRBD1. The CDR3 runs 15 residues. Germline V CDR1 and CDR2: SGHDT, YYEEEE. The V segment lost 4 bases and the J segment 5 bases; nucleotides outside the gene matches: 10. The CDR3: CASSIIQGAHTEAFF. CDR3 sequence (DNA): TGTGCCAGCAGCATAATCCAGGGGGCGCATACTGAAGCTTTCTTT.

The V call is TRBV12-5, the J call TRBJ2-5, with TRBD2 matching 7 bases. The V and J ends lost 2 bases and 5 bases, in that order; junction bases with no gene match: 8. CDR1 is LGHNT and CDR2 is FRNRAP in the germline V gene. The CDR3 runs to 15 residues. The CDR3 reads CASGLRLAGGETQYF. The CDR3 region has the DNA TGTGCTAGTGGTTTGAGGCTAGCCGGGGGGGAGACCCAGTACTTC.

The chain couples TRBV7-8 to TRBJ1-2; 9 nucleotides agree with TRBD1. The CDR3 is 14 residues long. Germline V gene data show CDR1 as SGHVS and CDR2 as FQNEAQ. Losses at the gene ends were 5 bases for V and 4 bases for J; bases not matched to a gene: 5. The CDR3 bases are TGTGCCAGCAGCCCCGGGGGACAGGGCTATGGCTACACCTTC. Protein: CASSPGGQGYGYTF.

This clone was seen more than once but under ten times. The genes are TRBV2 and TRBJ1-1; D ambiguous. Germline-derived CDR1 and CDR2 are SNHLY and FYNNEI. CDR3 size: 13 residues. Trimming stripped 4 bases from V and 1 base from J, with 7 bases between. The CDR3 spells CASSVQTNTEAFF. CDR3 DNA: TGTGCCAGCAGTGTACAAACGAACACTGAAGCTTTCTTT.

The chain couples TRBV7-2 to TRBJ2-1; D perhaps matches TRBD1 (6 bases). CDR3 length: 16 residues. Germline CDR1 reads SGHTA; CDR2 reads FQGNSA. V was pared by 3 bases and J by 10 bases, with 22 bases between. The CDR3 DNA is TGTGCCAGCAGCTTTCAAGGACGGGACAACTTAGTGGAGCAGTTCTTC. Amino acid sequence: CASSFQGRDNLVEQFF. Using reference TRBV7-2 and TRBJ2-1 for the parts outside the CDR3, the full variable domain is GAGVSQSPSNKVTEKGKDVELRCDPISGHTALYWYRQSLGQGLEFLIYFQGNSAPDKSGLPSDRFSAERTGGSVSTLTIQRTQQEDSAVYLCASSFQGRDNLVEQFFGPGTRLTVL.

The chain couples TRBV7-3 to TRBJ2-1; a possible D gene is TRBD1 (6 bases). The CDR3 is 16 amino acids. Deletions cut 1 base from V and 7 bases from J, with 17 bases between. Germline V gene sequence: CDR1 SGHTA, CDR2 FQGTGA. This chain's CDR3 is CASSLIGQRVGNEQFF. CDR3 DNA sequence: TGTGCCAGCAGCTTAATAGGACAGCGCGTTGGGAATGAGCAGTTCTTC.

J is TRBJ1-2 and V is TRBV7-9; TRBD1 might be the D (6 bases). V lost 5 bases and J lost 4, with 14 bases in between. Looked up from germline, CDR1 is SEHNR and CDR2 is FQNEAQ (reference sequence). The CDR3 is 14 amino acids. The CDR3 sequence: CASSTGQNFYGYTF. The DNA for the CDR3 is TGTGCCAGCAGCACCGGACAGAATTTCTATGGCTACACCTTC. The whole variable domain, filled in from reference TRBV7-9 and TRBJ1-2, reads DTGVSQNPRHKITKRGQNVTFRCDPISEHNRLYWYRQTLGQGPEFLTYFQNEAQLEKSRLLSDRFSAERPKGSFSTLEIQRTEQGDSAMYLCASSTGQNFYGYTFGSGTRLTVV.

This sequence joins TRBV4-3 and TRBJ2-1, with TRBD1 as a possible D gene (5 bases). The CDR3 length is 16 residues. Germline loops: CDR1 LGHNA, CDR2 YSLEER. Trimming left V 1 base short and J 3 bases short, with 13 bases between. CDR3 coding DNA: TGCGCCAGCAGCCAAGGACGGACACGCTTCTACAATGAGCAGTTCTTC. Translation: CASSQGRTRFYNEQFF.

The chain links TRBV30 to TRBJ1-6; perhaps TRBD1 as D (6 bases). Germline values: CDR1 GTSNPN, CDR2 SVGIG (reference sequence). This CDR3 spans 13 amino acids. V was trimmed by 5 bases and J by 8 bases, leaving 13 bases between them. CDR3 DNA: TGTGCCTGGCACAGGGTTCGTGATTCACCCCTCCACTTT. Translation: CAWHRVRDSPLHF.

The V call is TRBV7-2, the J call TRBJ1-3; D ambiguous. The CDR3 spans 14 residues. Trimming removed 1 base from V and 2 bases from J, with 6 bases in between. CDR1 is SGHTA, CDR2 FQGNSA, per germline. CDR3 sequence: CASSLEQTGNTIYF. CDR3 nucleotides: TGTGCCAGCAGCTTAGAACAGACTGGAAACACCATATATTTT.

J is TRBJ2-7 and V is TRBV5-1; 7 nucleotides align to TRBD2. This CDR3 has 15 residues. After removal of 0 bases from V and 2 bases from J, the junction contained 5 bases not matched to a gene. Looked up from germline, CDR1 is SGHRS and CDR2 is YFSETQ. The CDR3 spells CASSLGVGGTYEQYF. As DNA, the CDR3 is TGCGCCAGCAGCTTGGGGGTCGGGGGGACCTACGAGCAGTACTTC.

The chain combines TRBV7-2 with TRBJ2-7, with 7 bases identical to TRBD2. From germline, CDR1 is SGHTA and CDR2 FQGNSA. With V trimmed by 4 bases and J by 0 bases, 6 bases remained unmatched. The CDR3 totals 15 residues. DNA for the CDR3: TGTGCCAGCAGCTACCGGGGGGAGGGCTCCTACGAGCAGTACTTC. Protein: CASSYRGEGSYEQYF.

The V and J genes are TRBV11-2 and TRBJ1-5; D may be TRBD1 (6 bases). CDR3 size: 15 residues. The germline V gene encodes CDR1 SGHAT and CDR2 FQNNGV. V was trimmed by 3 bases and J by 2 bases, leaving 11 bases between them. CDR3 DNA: TGTGCCAGCAGCTTGGGCTCAGGGGGCAATCAGCCCCAGCATTTT. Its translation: CASSLGSGGNQPQHF.

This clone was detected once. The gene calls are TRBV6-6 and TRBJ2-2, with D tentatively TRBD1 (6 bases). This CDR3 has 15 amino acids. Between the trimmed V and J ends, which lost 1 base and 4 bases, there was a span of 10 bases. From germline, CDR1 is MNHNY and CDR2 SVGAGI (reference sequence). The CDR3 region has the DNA TGTGCCAGCAGTTACTATCAGGACAGCACCGGGGAGCTGTTTTTT. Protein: CASSYYQDSTGELFF.

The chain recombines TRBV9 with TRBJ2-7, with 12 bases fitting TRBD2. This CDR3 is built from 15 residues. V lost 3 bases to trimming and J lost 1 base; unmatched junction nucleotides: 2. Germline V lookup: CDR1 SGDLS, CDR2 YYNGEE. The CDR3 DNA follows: TGTGCCAGCAGCGCAGGGACTAGCGGGTCCTACGAGCAGTACTTC. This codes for CASSAGTSGSYEQYF.

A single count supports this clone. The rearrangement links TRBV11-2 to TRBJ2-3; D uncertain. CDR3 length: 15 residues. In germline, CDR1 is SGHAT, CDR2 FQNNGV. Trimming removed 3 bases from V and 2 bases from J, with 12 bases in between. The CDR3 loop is CASSLLGSYTDTQYF. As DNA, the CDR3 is TGTGCCAGCAGCTTGCTGGGCAGCTACACAGATACGCAGTATTTT.

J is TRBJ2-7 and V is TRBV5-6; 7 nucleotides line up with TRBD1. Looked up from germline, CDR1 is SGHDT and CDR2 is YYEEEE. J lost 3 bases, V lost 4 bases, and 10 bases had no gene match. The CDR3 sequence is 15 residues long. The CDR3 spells CASSGRVTGNYEQYF. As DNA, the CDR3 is TGTGCCAGCAGCGGCCGTGTGACAGGGAACTACGAGCAGTACTTC.